This T cell receptor beta chain was captured by sequencing in a study of CD8 T cells in ankylosing spondylitis. TCRdb recomputed calls from the 5' RACE reads with MiXCR, one row per CDR3 protein. Among 150,000 to 200,000 distinct CDR3 sequences listed, under 35% were seen once. Points on this clonotype: The antigen remains undetermined.

Study-level results: Researchers report that disease-linked clones proved CD8+ and relatively rare in peripheral blood.

The TCR was taken from a male donor with ankylosing spondylitis. The specimen sequenced was synovial fluid, either unsorted or a sorted T cell fraction (not recorded which).

The CDR3 DNA reads TGTGCCAGCAGCCAAGATGATACGGCCTCTGGGGCCAACGTCCTGACTTTC. Encoded protein: CASSQDDTASGANVLTF. The rearrangement uses TRBV4-2 and TRBJ2-6, with D hard to call. Trimming removed 0 bases from V and 0 bases from J, with 9 bases in between. This CDR3 comprises 17 residues. CDR1 and CDR2 (germline): LGHNA, YNFKEQ.